This TCR beta chain was recorded in a study of blood T cell repertoires in COVID-19. In the study overall: From the United States, Italy and Spain came samples of acute and convalescent COVID-19. The cDNA or gDNA used as material had been derived from T cells, B-cell-depleted T cells, or PBMCs.

With 1 base removed from V and 0 bases from J, the gap between germline ends came to 13 bases. In germline, CDR1 is MDHEN, CDR2 SYDVKM. The CDR3 loop spans 17 amino acids. Source study methods: Reference gene primer amplification gave nucleated cell count estimates. Measured with immunoSEQ multiplex PCR; TCRdb has only the in-frame clones, and not every one. That table is the source of V, J and clone size, and D and trimming were worked out from the DNA. The sample lists about 250,000 clones, about 82% seen once, with 5% to 7% in the top ten. The Seattle patients, enrolled during active infection, were followed longitudinally.

This chain uses TRBV28 with TRBJ1-3; D may be TRBD1 (6 bases). The source is an elderly woman with COVID-19, enrolled during active disease. Sequencing used peripheral blood. The CDR3 protein is CASSLSGATSSGNTIYF. CDR3 bases: TGTGCCAGCAGTTTATCAGGGGCTACGAGCTCTGGAAACACCATATATTTT.